This TCR beta chain was retrieved from a study of blood T cell repertoires in COVID-19. Clones were read by immunoSEQ multiplex PCR, and TCRdb kept only the in-frame ones, dropping some. Here the sample spans about 320,000 clones, roughly 90% being singletons. Recruitment covered over 20 US areas and drew participants whose ages spanned roughly 18 to 90 years. Allocation to cohorts depended on clinical history reported by the participants. Trimming left V 1 base short and J 11 bases short, with 22 bases between. CDR3 length equals 17 residues. Germline V gene data show CDR1 as SGHRS and CDR2 as YFSETQ.

The gene calls are TRBV5-1 and TRBJ1-6, with D tentatively TRBD1 (6 bases). The TCR originated in a woman aged 30 to 39 who had been exposed to COVID-19. The specimen was PBMCs or T cells enriched from blood (not recorded which). CDR3 nucleotides: TGCGCCAGCAGCTTGAGTCGGGGGGCCGCCGCGGAGACACCCCTCCACTTT. This encodes CASSLSRGAAAETPLHF.